This TCR beta chain was obtained from a study of T cells in Graves' hyperthyroidism and ophthalmopathy. Study-wide points: Peripheral blood also featured most of the thyroid clonotypes expanded above 0.001.

The germline CDR1 and CDR2 sequences are LNHDA and SQIVND (reference sequence). CDR3 length equals 14 residues. The germline V and J ends were trimmed by 7 bases and 4 bases, with 16 bases remaining between them. Amplified regions were TCR beta CDR3 sequences from RNA transcripts. An initial round of RT-PCR targeting the TCR CDR3 relied on the HTBI primer set. Via MiXCR, TCRdb re-called the multiplex PCR reads, giving one row per CDR3 protein. The sample includes 700,000 to 950,000 distinct CDR3 sequences, roughly 32% of them seen just once. This clonotype was detected a few times. Antigen unknown. This rearrangement joins TRBV19 to TRBJ1-1; D may be TRBD1 (5 bases). The receptor was derived from a woman between 40 and 55 years old with Graves' hyperthyroidism. The sequenced sample consisted of blood. The CDR3 bases are TGTGCCAGTATGGGCCCCCAGGGTGGCACTGAAGCTTTCTTT. This translates into CASMGPQGGTEAFF. Variable domain in full (rest from reference TRBV19 and TRBJ1-1): DGGITQSPKYLFRKEGQNVTLSCEQNLNHDAMYWYRQDPGQGLRLIYYSQIVNDFQKGDIAEGYSVSREKKESFPLTVTSAQKNPTAFYLCASMGPQGGTEAFFGQGTRLTVV.